Listed below are T cell receptor beta chains from one sample, sequenced in a study of blood T cell repertoires in COVID-19. Produced via immunoSEQ multiplex PCR; TCRdb's table is partial and in-frame only. This sample carries under 110,000 clones, around 87% of them seen once, and the ten largest clones take 11%. The source material was peripheral blood. The receptors here all came from a woman in her 30s with acute or convalescent COVID-19. CDR3s leave out the opening cysteine and the closing phenylalanine or tryptophan.

V: TRBV24-1; J: TRBJ2-1; CDR3: ATSDLTSGGAPEQF
V: TRBV2; J: TRBJ2-3; CDR3: ASSEGLAGGQDTQY
V: TRBV15; J: TRBJ2-7; CDR3: ATSRDRGRTNEQY
V: TRBV6-5; J: TRBJ2-3; CDR3: ASSFRAGARVDTQY
V: TRBV12-5; J: TRBJ1-1; CDR3: ASARDRVNTEAF
V: TRBV19; J: TRBJ2-6; CDR3: ASQRLAGGPGANVLT
V: TRBV6-5; J: TRBJ1-6; CDR3: ASSYSTSNSPLH
V: TRBV5-1; J: TRBJ2-2; CDR3: ASRGLAGANTGELF
V: TRBV7-9; J: TRBJ2-7; CDR3: ASSLEGATEQY
V: TRBV30; J: TRBJ2-7; CDR3: AWSSGSSYEQY
V: TRBV6-5; J: TRBJ1-2; CDR3: ASSYQGQGYGYT
V: TRBV27; J: TRBJ2-2; CDR3: ASSLGGRVTGELF
V: TRBV6-5; J: TRBJ2-2; CDR3: ASRYGSLGAGELF
V: TRBV12-3/TRBV12-4; J: TRBJ2-3; CDR3: ASSFRVTDTQY
V: TRBV6-1; J: TRBJ1-6; CDR3: ASSERGTKNSPLH
V: TRBV6-5; J: TRBJ1-2; CDR3: ASSYAPGGYT
V: TRBV7-6; J: TRBJ1-5; CDR3: ASSLIGGSQPQH
V: TRBV19; J: TRBJ1-5; CDR3: ASSIDLQGQPQH
V: TRBV10-3; J: TRBJ2-2; CDR3: AIRAGTGNTGELF
V: TRBV7-6; J: TRBJ2-7; CDR3: ASIRVGQLIYEQY
V: TRBV14; J: TRBJ2-1; CDR3: ASSLVEGQLAYNEQF
V: TRBV9; J: TRBJ2-4; CDR3: ASSVEGGGLSLY
V: TRBV3-1/TRBV3-2; J: TRBJ2-6; CDR3: ASSQGGLRGNSGANVLT
V: TRBV28; J: TRBJ1-4; CDR3: ASSLPAEREKLF
V: TRBV30; J: TRBJ1-2; CDR3: AWSPGTGGSKYYGYT
V: TRBV6-5; J: TRBJ1-5; CDR3: ASSRTGFSNQPQH
V: TRBV9; J: TRBJ2-7; CDR3: ASSFSLDNYEQY
V: TRBV28; J: TRBJ1-5; CDR3: ASSPGQGHSNQPQH
V: TRBV24-1; J: TRBJ2-2; CDR3: ATSDPTGGFTGELF
V: TRBV9; J: TRBJ1-5; CDR3: ASSLFSNQPQH
V: TRBV12-5; J: TRBJ1-4; CDR3: ASAHGQLGGNEKLF
V: TRBV2; J: TRBJ2-1; CDR3: ATIRDRGTGQF
V: TRBV11-2; J: TRBJ1-6; CDR3: ASSFEAGYNSPLH
V: TRBV7-8; J: TRBJ1-6; CDR3: ASSLPGQGFANSPLH